Listed below are T cell receptor beta chains from one sample, sequenced in a study of T cells expressing NK-cell markers. Each CDR3 protein gets one entry in TCRdb, which reprocessed the 5' RACE reads and gives no DNA. This sample contains 350,000 to 400,000 distinct CDR3 sequences. Sequencing was carried out using blood T cells: a sorted CD56 or NKG2C T cell subset, CD4+ or CD8+ T cells, or bulk PBMC T cells (not recorded which). The receptors derive from a woman aged 45 to 65 in good health. The CDR3 runs from the conserved cysteine through the conserved F or W.

V gene	CDR3 length	J gene	CDR3 protein
TRBV5-1	17	TRBJ2-1	CASSLVVGGSGINEQFF
TRBV12-3/TRBV12-4	11	TRBJ2-7	CASSRKGEQYF
TRBV7-6	16	TRBJ2-1	CASSGRGVAQGNEQFF
TRBV14	15	TRBJ2-1	CASSHGTGVKNEQFF
TRBV10-3	11	TRBJ2-3	CAISDRETQYF
TRBV5-1	14	TRBJ2-4	CASSLEGGVNIQYF
TRBV12-3/TRBV12-4	14	TRBJ1-2	CASSLNIGSMGYTF
TRBV29-1	12	TRBJ2-7	CSVGGGGYEQYF
TRBV6-5	15	TRBJ2-5	CASSEKGQSWETQYF
TRBV2	17	TRBJ2-2	CASIVGGGGLLTGELFF
TRBV18	12	TRBJ1-5	CASSPLGQPQHF
TRBV5-1	13	TRBJ2-3	CASSGGTPHTQYF
TRBV20-1	15	TRBJ2-1	CSAQRGGGRNNEQFF
TRBV5-1	15	TRBJ2-7	CASSLERLADYEQYF
TRBV9	12	TRBJ2-1	CASSSHTGEQFF
TRBV28	15	TRBJ1-5	CASSAGGLSNQPQHF
TRBV20-1	15	TRBJ2-5	CSASPLAGIGETQYF
TRBV6-5	17	TRBJ2-3	CASSRRLNSGMADTQYF
TRBV12-5	17	TRBJ2-1	CASGQGGTSGRGGEQFF
TRBV4-1	14	TRBJ2-1	CASSQGQASNEQFF
TRBV6-6	16	TRBJ2-4	CASSYGGEGTKNIQYF
TRBV6-5	14	TRBJ1-1	CASRLGHLNTEAFF
TRBV20-1	12	TRBJ2-7	CSARWQGYEQYF
TRBV4-1	17	TRBJ2-6	CASSTGQAYSGANVLTF
TRBV6-5	15	TRBJ2-2	CASSKTGSNTGELFF
TRBV5-1	13	TRBJ1-1	CASTWRQNTEAFF
TRBV12-3/TRBV12-4	14	TRBJ2-7	CASSDSWVDYEQYF
TRBV18	18	TRBJ2-3	CASSPIDVVPPAADTQYF
TRBV11-2	16	TRBJ2-3	CASSFGAGLSTDTQYF
TRBV10-3	12	TRBJ1-1	CAISEPQTEAFF
TRBV29-1	11	TRBJ2-7	CSVTGTDEQYF
TRBV12-3/TRBV12-4	15	TRBJ2-7	CASSPSGGATYEQYF
TRBV6-5	16	TRBJ2-1	CASSERLAGVLGEQFF
TRBV12-3/TRBV12-4	16	TRBJ2-1	CASSLYQAGAYNEQFF
TRBV10-3	16	TRBJ1-4	CAISESKQGRGEKLFF
TRBV3-1	16	TRBJ2-7	CASSRPGLRTSYEQYF
TRBV5-1	16	TRBJ2-3	CASSHGLTGDTDTQYF
TRBV6-5	15	TRBJ2-5	CASTHGLAGQETQYF